This T cell receptor (beta chain) came from a study of memory CD4+ T cells and cytomegalovirus serostatus. The CDR3 loop spans 14 amino acids. V shed 4 bases and J shed 4 bases, with 13 bases lying between them. The V gene's germline CDR1 is SQVTM and CDR2 ANQGSEA. The sort gate was single viable CD3+CD4+CD8-CD45RO+ cells for memory CD4+ T cells. TCRdb's table, derived via immunoSEQ multiplex PCR, lists solely in-frame clones and lacks some. Altogether tens of thousands of clones are present, around 75% being singletons, with the ten largest covering approximately 0.8%. Material for sequencing was memory CD4+ T cells from blood. The chain joins TRBV29-1 to TRBJ2-2; D is possibly TRBD1 or TRBD2 (5 bases each). The receptor comes from an adult in good health and CMV-seronegative. In nucleotides, the CDR3 is TGCAGCGTTGTTTCGGGGCTGGGCACCGGGGAGCTGTTTTTT. Protein sequence: CSVVSGLGTGELFF.